This TCR beta chain was obtained from a study of T cells in Graves' hyperthyroidism and ophthalmopathy. Study-level findings and limits: Among clonotypes expanded in thyroid above 0.001, most were also found in blood. Ophthalmopathy and stable hyperthyroidism were told apart by a 13 V-J model.

TCR beta CDR3 region amplification was performed from RNA transcripts. When the TCR CDR3 underwent first-round RT-PCR, the HTBI primer set was used. TCRdb itself ran the multiplex PCR reads through MiXCR, one entry per CDR3 protein. This table holds about 660,000 distinct CDR3 sequences, 45% found once. This clonotype was counted many times. Its cognate antigen is unknown. Uncontrolled infections, other autoimmune diseases, pregnancy or lactation led to exclusion of patients. V shed 0 bases and J shed 6 bases, with 14 bases lying between them. The CDR3 is made up of 15 amino acids. In germline, CDR1 is SEHNR, CDR2 FQNEAQ (reference sequence).

What was sequenced was peripheral blood or thyroid tissue (not recorded which). The V call is TRBV7-9, the J call TRBJ1-2; D may be TRBD1 (5 bases). This clonotype was obtained from an adult man with Graves' disease, either hyperthyroidism or ophthalmopathy (not recorded which). This chain's CDR3 is CASSLANGGTDGYTF. For the CDR3, the DNA is TGTGCCAGCAGCTTAGCGAACGGGGGGACGGATGGCTACACCTTC.